This paragraph covers one T cell receptor beta chain sequence. Its antigen is not identified. The sample belongs to a study of regulatory and conventional T cells in RAG deficiency. Study outcomes and limitations: Patient subsets had shorter CDR3s; Omenn Treg-Tconv overlap exceeded 75%. RAG-deficient patients showed markedly lower Shannon entropy and higher Simpson indices than control T-cell subsets. Other subsets showed approximately 10-fold reductions, but Treg unique TCR beta sequences fell roughly 110-fold in these patients.

Sequenced by immunoSEQ multiplex PCR; TCRdb stores in-frame clones only, minus some. This table holds roughly 30,000 clones, 95% to 96% found once. The sorted conventional CD4+ T cells were CD25-low and CD127-high, with genomic DNA sequenced. The trim removed 0 bases at V and 5 bases at J, leaving 6 bases unmatched. The CDR3 is made up of 15 amino acids. Germline V CDR1 and CDR2: SGHRS, YFSETQ. The data were also submitted as part of a second study, on regulatory T cells. That work contributes: Amplification used 52 TRBV primers and 13 TRBJ primers. Regulatory T cells showed the strongest V-J pair restriction and V/J gene skewing among patient repertoires.

Material: CD25- CD4+ T cells sorted from blood. This clonotype was sampled from a human donor in good health. The chain employs TRBV5-1 and TRBJ2-5; 8 nucleotides align to TRBD2. CDR3 sequence reads: CASSLEGPSGETQYF. As DNA, the CDR3 is TGCGCCAGCAGCTTGGAGGGGCCTAGCGGGGAGACCCAGTACTTC.